Listed here is a single T cell receptor (beta chain). The source of the sample is a study of blood T cell repertoires in COVID-19. Study at large: Material from acute and convalescent COVID-19 was sourced from the United States, Italy and Spain. In each case, the material was cDNA or gDNA derived from T cells, B-cell-depleted T cells, or PBMCs.

Original processing methods: Amplification with reference gene primers provided the estimates of nucleated cell counts. Using immunoSEQ multiplex PCR, the repertoire was profiled, and TCRdb retains in-frame clones only, with some absent. That table is the source of V, J and clone size, and D and trimming were worked out from the DNA. This table holds over 95,000 clones, 85% found once. What was sequenced was peripheral blood. This receptor was obtained from a human donor in a cohort sampled during active COVID-19.

In DNA form, the CDR3 reads TGTGCCAGTAGTAAGGGGGGGAGCTCCTACAATGAGCAGTTCTTC. Protein sequence: CASSKGGSSYNEQFF. V usage is TRBV19 and J usage is TRBJ2-1; possible D gene TRBD2, 7 bases. This CDR3 contains 15 residues. Trimming left V 4 bases short and J 0 bases short, with 10 bases between. The germline gives CDR1 LNHDA, CDR2 SQIVND (reference sequence).